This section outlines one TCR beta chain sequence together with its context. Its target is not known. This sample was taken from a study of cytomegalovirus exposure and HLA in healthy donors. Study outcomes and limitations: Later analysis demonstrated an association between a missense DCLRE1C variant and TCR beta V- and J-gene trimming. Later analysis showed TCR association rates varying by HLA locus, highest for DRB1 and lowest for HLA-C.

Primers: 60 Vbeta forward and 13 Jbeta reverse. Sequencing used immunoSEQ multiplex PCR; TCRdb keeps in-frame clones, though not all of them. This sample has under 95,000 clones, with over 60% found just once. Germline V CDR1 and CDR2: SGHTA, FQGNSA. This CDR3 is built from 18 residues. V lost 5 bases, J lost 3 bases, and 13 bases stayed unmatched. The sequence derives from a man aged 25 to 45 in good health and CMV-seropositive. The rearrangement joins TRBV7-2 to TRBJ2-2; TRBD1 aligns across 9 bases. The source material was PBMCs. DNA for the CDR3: TGTGCCAGCAGCCTGGTTGGGGGGGGACAGGGAGACACCGGGGAGCTGTTTTTT. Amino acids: CASSLVGGGQGDTGELFF.